Each of the 23 T cell receptor beta chains below was sequenced from the same sample in a study of graft-versus-host responses after intestinal transplantation. The antigens for these receptors are not known. Generated by immunoSEQ multiplex PCR, the TCRdb table keeps only in-frame clones and is missing some. This table holds roughly 90,000 clones, around 90% found once. The source material was unstimulated CD4+ T cells sorted from spleen or lymph node cells, sampled before transplant. These receptors were collected from a human donor who was the organ donor for an intestinal transplant.

The rearrangement uses TRBV18 and TRBJ2-3, with TRBD2 as a possible D gene (5 bases). Looked up from germline, CDR1 is KGHSH and CDR2 is LQKENI. This CDR3 is 11 amino acids long. Trimming cost V 6 bases and J 6 bases, with 7 bases left between them. The CDR3 loop is CASSRVDTQYF. In DNA, the CDR3 is TGTGCCAGCTCGAGGGTGGATACGCAGTATTTT.

The genes are TRBV7-2 and TRBJ2-5, with a possible D match to TRBD1 (5 bases). Gene TRBJ2-7 matches the end of the DNA better, so the J call may be wrong. The CDR3 runs to 14 residues. CDR1 is SGHTA, CDR2 FQGNSA, per germline. In DNA form, the CDR3 reads TGTGCCAGCAGCTACGGCCCAGACAGTTACGAGCAGTACTTC. Translation gives CASSYGPDSYEQYF.

The rearrangement links TRBV18 to TRBJ2-1, with D possibly matching TRBD1 (5 bases). CDR3 length: 16 residues. V was clipped by 2 bases and J by 0 bases, with 11 bases between them. Germline V gene lookup returns CDR1 KGHSH and CDR2 LQKENI. Here the CDR3 DNA reads TGTGCCAGCTCACCATTTGGGGCGAGCTCCTACAATGAGCAGTTCTTC. It is translated as CASSPFGASSYNEQFF.

V usage is TRBV28 and J usage is TRBJ2-7; 10 nucleotides match TRBD1. The CDR3 runs 15 residues. Germline CDR1 is MDHEN and CDR2 is SYDVKM. With 4 bases clipped from V and 2 bases from J, the junction kept 5 bases outside the gene matches. The CDR3, as DNA: TGTGCCAGCAGTTGGGGGGGGACAGGGGCCTACGAGCAGTACTTC. Protein product: CASSWGGTGAYEQYF.

The chain links TRBV4-1 to TRBJ2-5; 9 positions agree with TRBD1. V was clipped by 4 bases and J by 5 bases; unmatched bases: 14. The CDR3 length is 17 residues. From germline, CDR1 is MGHRA and CDR2 YSYEKL. CDR3 nucleotides: TGCGCCAGCAGCCGCCCCGGGACAGGGCAAAGGCGGGAGACCCAGTACTTC. Translated: CASSRPGTGQRRETQYF.

This chain uses TRBV4-2 with TRBJ1-5; D unclear. Germline CDR1 LGHNA, CDR2 YNFKEQ. The CDR3 totals 14 residues. Trimming left V 1 base short and J 9 bases short, with 13 bases between. CDR3: CASSQVPGYPPQHF. The CDR3 bases are TGTGCCAGCAGCCAAGTGCCGGGGTATCCGCCCCAGCATTTT.

The rearrangement links TRBV28 to TRBJ2-7; 7 positions agree with TRBD1. With 6 bases clipped from V and 3 bases from J, the junction kept 11 bases outside the gene matches. Germline V gene lookup returns CDR1 MDHEN and CDR2 SYDVKM. The CDR3 contains 15 residues. This chain's CDR3 is CASSQRLGTVYEQYF. As DNA, the CDR3 is TGTGCCAGCAGCCAAAGACTCGGGACAGTCTACGAGCAGTACTTC.

This rearrangement joins TRBV19 to TRBJ2-1; D gene ambiguous. Deletions cut 7 bases from V and 10 bases from J, with 14 bases between. This CDR3 is 12 amino acids long. The V gene's germline CDR1 is LNHDA and CDR2 SQIVND (reference sequence). The CDR3 nucleotides read TGTGCCAGTAAGCCTGATACTACAGAGCAGTTCTTC. This gives the protein CASKPDTTEQFF. Together with reference TRBV19 and TRBJ2-1, the CDR3 gives the full variable domain: DGGITQSPKYLFRKEGQNVTLSCEQNLNHDAMYWYRQDPGQGLRLIYYSQIVNDFQKGDIAEGYSVSREKKESFPLTVTSAQKNPTAFYLCASKPDTTEQFFGPGTRLTVL.

The genes are TRBV18 and TRBJ2-1; the D gene is possibly TRBD1 (7 bases). This CDR3 has 17 residues. V lost 8 bases and J lost 6, with 26 bases in between. CDR1 and CDR2 (germline): KGHSH, LQKENI. DNA for the CDR3: TGTGCCAGCCGATCCCTGACAGGGTTAGCGGCGGGCAATGAGCAGTTCTTC. Amino acids: CASRSLTGLAAGNEQFF.

The gene calls are TRBV7-6 and TRBJ2-7, with 7 bases lining up with TRBD1. Losses at the gene ends were 3 bases for V and 4 bases for J; bases not matched to a gene: 3. This CDR3 spans 13 amino acids. The V gene's germline CDR1 is SGHVS and CDR2 FNYEAQ. The CDR3 spells CASSFGTAYEQYF. CDR3 DNA sequence: TGTGCCAGCAGCTTTGGGACAGCTTACGAGCAGTACTTC.

The J gene is TRBJ2-3, the V gene TRBV30, with a tentative D call TRBD1 (5 bases). CDR1 and CDR2 from the germline V gene are GTSNPN and SVGIG (reference sequence). V lost 0 bases and J lost 0, with 16 bases in between. CDR3 length: 17 residues. CDR3 amino acids: CAWSVGVSGASTDTQYF. CDR3 coding DNA: TGTGCCTGGAGTGTAGGGGTCAGTGGGGCTAGCACAGATACGCAGTATTTT.

This chain connects TRBV6-4 to TRBJ2-1; 14 nucleotides line up with TRBD2. V lost 6 bases and J lost 6; bases outside the gene matches: 4. Germline V gene data show CDR1 as MRHNA and CDR2 as SNTAGT. This CDR3 region has 15 residues. DNA of the CDR3: TGTGCCAGCAGCCTGGGACTAGCGGGGGCCAATGAGCAGTTCTTC. This translates into CASSLGLAGANEQFF.

The chain has TRBV21-1 and TRBJ2-1; the table assigns TRBD2, which was not confirmed against the DNA. TRBV21-1 is a pseudogene segment. The CDR3 has 18 amino acids. The DNA of the CDR3 is TGTGCCAGCAGCAAAAGAGGGTCCCCCTCGGGAGGGGACAATGAGCAGTTCTTC. The encoded protein is CASSKRGSPSGGDNEQFF.

The gene calls are TRBV11-2 and TRBJ2-2; 9 bases are shared with TRBD1. J was trimmed by 3 bases and V by 5 bases; bases with no gene match: 7. Germline values: CDR1 SGHAT, CDR2 FQNNGV. The CDR3 is 16 residues long. CDR3 coding DNA: TGTGCCAGCAGCCCCCGGACAGGGGCCTACACCGGGGAGCTGTTTTTT. It translates to CASSPRTGAYTGELFF.

This clone has only a few counts. The chain employs TRBV28 and TRBJ2-7, with TRBD2 matching 8 bases. The CDR3 sequence is 16 residues long. Per the germline V gene, CDR1 is MDHEN and CDR2 is SYDVKM. J was trimmed by 5 bases and V by 6 bases; bases with no gene match: 15. CDR3 sequence: CASSTWGGAAGDEQYF. In DNA, the CDR3 is TGTGCCAGCAGCACCTGGGGGGGGGCAGCGGGAGACGAGCAGTACTTC.

Turning to this clone: Other DNA sequences within the sample encode an identical CDR3. The CDR3 loop reads CASSSLGGAPSYEQYF. DNA of the CDR3: TGTGCCAGCAGTTCGTTGGGGGGGGCCCCCTCCTACGAGCAGTACTTC. The chain joins TRBV6-6 to TRBJ2-7, with D tentatively TRBD2 (7 bases). Germline assignment: CDR1 MNHNY and CDR2 SVGAGI (reference sequence). This CDR3 contains 16 residues. Trimming took 4 bases from V and 0 from J, leaving 16 bases between them.

The gene calls are TRBV7-2 and TRBJ1-1; tentatively, D is TRBD1 (6 bases). The CDR3 extends over 15 amino acids. Germline V gene data show CDR1 as SGHTA and CDR2 as FQGNSA. With 2 bases removed from V and 1 base from J, the gap between germline ends came to 11 bases. CDR3 nucleotide sequence: TGTGCCAGCAGCTTACAAGGGGGACGGAACACTGAAGCTTTCTTT. This translates into CASSLQGGRNTEAFF. Based on the CDR3 plus reference TRBV7-2 and TRBJ1-1, the full variable domain is GAGVSQSPSNKVTEKGKDVELRCDPISGHTALYWYRQSLGQGLEFLIYFQGNSAPDKSGLPSDRFSAERTGGSVSTLTIQRTQQEDSAVYLCASSLQGGRNTEAFFGQGTRLTVV.

This clone has only a few counts. This chain joins TRBV6-1 and TRBJ1-2, with TRBD1 matching 7 bases. In germline, CDR1 is MNHNS, CDR2 SASEGT. This CDR3 spans 14 amino acids. V lost 2 bases, J lost 8 bases, and 8 bases stayed unmatched. The CDR3 reads CASSELTGLGGYTF. The DNA of the CDR3 is TGTGCCAGCAGTGAACTGACAGGGCTTGGAGGCTACACCTTC.

V gene TRBV25-1 combines with J gene TRBJ1-1; TRBD1 matches 11 bases. V lost 4 bases, J lost 1 base, and 5 bases stayed unmatched. This CDR3 is 16 amino acids long. Germline CDR1 and CDR2: MGHDK and SYGVNS. The CDR3 bases are TGTGCCAGCAGTGGAGGGACAGGGGGACGGAACACTGAAGCTTTCTTT. Its translation is CASSGGTGGRNTEAFF.

This clone was seen just once. The chain couples TRBV28 to TRBJ2-1; 7 bases fit TRBD2. V was pared by 2 bases and J by 11 bases, with 18 bases of the junction left unmatched. This CDR3 region has 17 residues. Germline V CDR1 and CDR2: MDHEN, SYDVKM. CDR3 sequence reads: CASSLSLGLGRERQQFF. Here the CDR3 DNA reads TGTGCCAGCAGTTTAAGCCTCGGACTAGGAAGGGAAAGACAGCAGTTCTTC.

The rearrangement joins TRBV19 to TRBJ2-7; the D is unclear. This CDR3 is built from 15 residues. Between the trimmed V and J ends, which lost 1 base and 3 bases, there was a span of 13 bases. The germline gives CDR1 LNHDA, CDR2 SQIVND (reference sequence). CDR3 sequence (DNA): TGTGCCAGTAGTATAGCCTCCGCGAGAGTCTACGAGCAGTACTTC. Amino acids: CASSIASARVYEQYF.

This chain uses TRBV5-4 with TRBJ1-2; TRBD1 aligns across 7 bases. Germline V gene sequence: CDR1 SGHNT, CDR2 YYREEE (reference sequence). There are 16 residues in the CDR3. V was clipped by 4 bases and J by 2 bases; unmatched bases: 11. The CDR3 loop is CASSLGRQGTNYGYTF. In DNA form, the CDR3 reads TGTGCCAGCAGCCTTGGGCGACAGGGCACGAACTATGGCTACACCTTC.

This chain connects TRBV6-5 to TRBJ2-1; maybe TRBD1 (6 bases). V gave up 2 bases and J gave up 10 bases, with 12 bases separating them. Germline V gives CDR1 MNHEY, CDR2 SVGAGI. The CDR3 length is 13 residues. The CDR3 region has the DNA TGTGCCAGCAGTTACCGGGGACATCTCGAGCAGTTCTTC. Protein: CASSYRGHLEQFF.